This T cell receptor beta chain was sequenced during a study of blood T cell repertoires in COVID-19. Study summary: Samples representing acute and convalescent COVID-19 were sourced from the United States, Italy and Spain.

In the original analysis: Amplification from reference gene primers served as the basis for estimated nucleated cell counts. The repertoire was sequenced with immunoSEQ multiplex PCR; TCRdb's copy has only in-frame clones and lacks some. Clonal size and the V and J genes are those of that table, whereas D and trimming came from the DNA. The data contain about 200,000 clones, approximately 87% of them singletons. Germline CDR1 reads SGHTA; CDR2 reads FQGNSA. Trimming removed 1 base at V and 3 bases at J, with 4 bases between. The CDR3 totals 13 residues. The sequence derives from a man aged 60-69 years who had recovered from COVID-19. The sequenced sample consisted of peripheral blood. The V call is TRBV7-2, the J call TRBJ2-1, with D unresolved. CDR3 coding DNA: TGTGCCAGCAGCTTAGGACTCTACAATGAGCAGTTCTTC. Protein: CASSLGLYNEQFF.